This T cell receptor (beta chain) appears in the sequencing data of a study of T cells after yellow fever vaccination. Study conclusions and caveats: The study noted that FACS-sorted repertoires could contain abundant clonotypes contaminating from the bulk population. Primary-vaccination clones mostly resurfaced post-booster (96% CD4, approximately 87% CD8).

Researchers made TCR cDNA using 5'RACE template switching, and this step added a universal primer site and UMIs. TCRdb analysed the 5' RACE reads with MiXCR anew, one entry per CDR3 protein. This sample has tens of thousands of distinct CDR3 sequences, with just under 8% found just once. This CDR3 spans 15 amino acids. Germline CDR1 MNHEY, CDR2 SVGAGI. Trimming removed 4 bases at V and 5 bases at J, with 15 bases between. On this clonotype: Its specificity is not known.

The chain couples TRBV6-5 to TRBJ2-4, with a tentative D call TRBD2 (6 bases). Sequencing was performed on CD8+ T cells sorted from PBMCs, taken on the day of the yellow fever booster vaccination. This clonotype originated in a man aged 25-40 years who received the YFV17D yellow fever vaccine. The CDR3 DNA follows: TGTGCCAGCAGTTCCCCCTCCGGGAGCCAAAACATTCAGTACTTC. Translating gives CASSSPSGSQNIQYF.